Listed below are T cell receptor beta chains from one sample, sequenced in a study of blood T cell repertoires in COVID-19. The table came from immunoSEQ multiplex PCR; TCRdb's copy has only in-frame clones and leaves some out. There are about 72,000 clones in the sample; approximately 85% occur only once, and roughly 32% lies in the top ten. The sequenced sample was peripheral blood. These receptors were collected from a woman at least 80 years old with active or convalescent COVID-19. Both conserved end residues are part of each CDR3. Fields, in order: D gene, clone size, J gene, V gene, CDR3 DNA, CDR3 protein. The D gene is left open where the match is weak. Rows give clone size only sometimes, using once, few, many, or a class for an expanded clone.

D gene: NA
clone size: NA
J gene: TRBJ2-3
V gene: TRBV20-1
CDR3 DNA: TGCAGTGCCAGGCTTGGAGATACGCAGTATTTT
CDR3 protein: CSARLGDTQYF

D gene: NA
clone size: once
J gene: TRBJ2-2
V gene: TRBV19
CDR3 DNA: TGTGCCAGCCGTGACTATAACAGGGCGTACACCGGGGAGCTGTTTTTT
CDR3 protein: CASRDYNRAYTGELFF

D gene: TRBD1
clone size: NA
J gene: TRBJ2-1
V gene: TRBV6-2/TRBV6-3
CDR3 DNA: TGTGCCAGCAGTCGGACAGGGGGACGTGGGAATGAGCAGTTCTTC
CDR3 protein: CASSRTGGRGNEQFF

D gene: TRBD1
clone size: NA
J gene: TRBJ1-2
V gene: TRBV6-4
CDR3 DNA: TGTGCCAGCAGTCCCGGGACAGCGAACTATGGCTACACCTTC
CDR3 protein: CASSPGTANYGYTF

D gene: TRBD1
clone size: NA
J gene: TRBJ1-4
V gene: TRBV18
CDR3 DNA: TGTGCCAGCTCACCTATACAATTAGGGACAGCGATAAATGAAAAACTGTTTTTT
CDR3 protein: CASSPIQLGTAINEKLFF

D gene: NA
clone size: NA
J gene: TRBJ2-1
V gene: TRBV10-3
CDR3 DNA: TGTGCCATCACTAACGCCAACTCCTACAATGAGCAGTTCTTC
CDR3 protein: CAITNANSYNEQFF

D gene: NA
clone size: NA
J gene: TRBJ1-5
V gene: TRBV29-1
CDR3 DNA: TGCAGCCTAGACAGCAGCAATCAGCCCCAGCATTTT
CDR3 protein: CSLDSSNQPQHF

D gene: TRBD1
clone size: NA
J gene: TRBJ1-2
V gene: TRBV3-1/TRBV3-2
CDR3 DNA: TGTGCCAGCAGCCAACAGGGGGCGCGTGGCTACACCTTC
CDR3 protein: CASSQQGARGYTF

D gene: TRBD1
clone size: NA
J gene: TRBJ1-5
V gene: TRBV29-1
CDR3 DNA: TGCAGCGTTGGAGGACAGGGGCAACAGCCCCAGCATTTT
CDR3 protein: CSVGGQGQQPQHF

D gene: NA
clone size: once
J gene: TRBJ1-4
V gene: TRBV28
CDR3 DNA: TGTGCCAGCAGACAATACCCGGGTAATGAAAAACTGTTTTTT
CDR3 protein: CASRQYPGNEKLFF

D gene: NA
clone size: NA
J gene: TRBJ2-5
V gene: TRBV19
CDR3 DNA: TGTGCCAGTAGAACCTCGAACAGGGCTGGAGAGACCCAGTACTTC
CDR3 protein: CASRTSNRAGETQYF

D gene: NA
clone size: once
J gene: TRBJ1-1
V gene: TRBV5-1
CDR3 DNA: TGCGCCAGCAGTTTTGACAGGCCGAACACTGAAGCTTTCTTT
CDR3 protein: CASSFDRPNTEAFF

D gene: TRBD1
clone size: NA
J gene: TRBJ1-3
V gene: TRBV2
CDR3 DNA: TGTGCCAGCAGTGAACTTCGGACAGGATCTGGAAACACCATATATTTT
CDR3 protein: CASSELRTGSGNTIYF

D gene: TRBD2
clone size: NA
J gene: TRBJ2-2
V gene: TRBV11-2
CDR3 DNA: TGTGCCAGCAGCACACGACTAGCCAACACCGGGGAGCTGTTTTTT
CDR3 protein: CASSTRLANTGELFF

D gene: NA
clone size: NA
J gene: TRBJ2-5
V gene: TRBV7-2
CDR3 DNA: TGTGCCAGCAGCTTAGCGGGGGGGCCGGGAGAGACCCAGTACTTC
CDR3 protein: CASSLAGGPGETQYF

D gene: NA
clone size: NA
J gene: TRBJ1-5
V gene: TRBV2
CDR3 DNA: TGTGCCAGCACCCGGGGGGGGGCACAGCCCCAGCATTTT
CDR3 protein: CASTRGGAQPQHF

D gene: TRBD1
clone size: NA
J gene: TRBJ2-2
V gene: TRBV2
CDR3 DNA: TGTGCCAGCTATAGAACAGGGGGCTTCACCGGGGAGCTGTTTTTT
CDR3 protein: CASYRTGGFTGELFF

D gene: NA
clone size: NA
J gene: TRBJ2-7
V gene: TRBV7-6
CDR3 DNA: TGTGCCAGCAGCTGCGAACTCCCCAATCCCTACGAGCAGTACTTC
CDR3 protein: CASSCELPNPYEQYF

D gene: NA
clone size: NA
J gene: TRBJ2-7
V gene: TRBV6-5
CDR3 DNA: TGTGCCAGCAGTTACCGTCAACAAGGGGGCGAGCAGTACTTC
CDR3 protein: CASSYRQQGGEQYF

D gene: NA
clone size: NA
J gene: TRBJ2-4
V gene: TRBV20-1
CDR3 DNA: TGCAGTGCTAGGAATCCGGACATTCAGTACTTC
CDR3 protein: CSARNPDIQYF

D gene: TRBD1
clone size: NA
J gene: TRBJ2-2
V gene: TRBV28
CDR3 DNA: TGTGCCAGCAGCCAAACGGGACAGGGTGGCACCGGGGAGCTGTTTTTT
CDR3 protein: CASSQTGQGGTGELFF

D gene: TRBD1
clone size: NA
J gene: TRBJ1-2
V gene: TRBV6-1
CDR3 DNA: TGTGCCAGCAGTGAACCTACAGGGGTCCGCGGCTACACCTTC
CDR3 protein: CASSEPTGVRGYTF

D gene: NA
clone size: NA
J gene: TRBJ1-1
V gene: TRBV7-2
CDR3 DNA: TGTGCCAGCAGCTACTTGAACACTGAAGCTTTCTTT
CDR3 protein: CASSYLNTEAFF

D gene: NA
clone size: NA
J gene: TRBJ2-3
V gene: TRBV11-3
CDR3 DNA: TGTGCCAGCAGCTCCCAGGGATGGGACACAGATACGCAGTATTTT
CDR3 protein: CASSSQGWDTDTQYF

D gene: TRBD1
clone size: NA
J gene: TRBJ1-1
V gene: TRBV7-8
CDR3 DNA: TGTGCCAGCAGCTTATCATCGGGACAGGGAGGAAGAGAAGACTTT
CDR3 protein: CASSLSSGQGGREDF

D gene: TRBD1
clone size: NA
J gene: TRBJ1-5
V gene: TRBV7-2
CDR3 DNA: TGTGCCAGCAGCTTGAGGGGGCTAAATCAGCCCCAGCATTTT
CDR3 protein: CASSLRGLNQPQHF

D gene: TRBD1
clone size: once
J gene: TRBJ1-1
V gene: TRBV6-2/TRBV6-3
CDR3 DNA: TGTGCCAGCAGCGATAACCCGGGACAGAGAATGAACACTGAAGCTTTCTTT
CDR3 protein: CASSDNPGQRMNTEAFF

D gene: NA
clone size: NA
J gene: TRBJ1-1
V gene: TRBV4-1
CDR3 DNA: TGCGCCAGCAGCCAAGTATCGGGGAGAGGAACCACTGAAGCTTTCTTT
CDR3 protein: CASSQVSGRGTTEAFF

D gene: TRBD2
clone size: NA
J gene: TRBJ2-1
V gene: TRBV20-1
CDR3 DNA: TGCAGTCCCAGTGGGAGGCGGGGGATCAACTACAATGAGCAGTTCTTC
CDR3 protein: CSPSGRRGINYNEQFF

D gene: TRBD1
clone size: NA
J gene: TRBJ1-5
V gene: TRBV6-1
CDR3 DNA: TGTGCCAGCAGTGAAGCATCCCACAGGGGGCTTTTACAGCCCCAGCATTTT
CDR3 protein: CASSEASHRGLLQPQHF

D gene: TRBD1
clone size: NA
J gene: TRBJ1-6
V gene: TRBV28
CDR3 DNA: TGTGCCAGCAGTCCCGGGACAGCCGCTAATTCACCCCTCCACTTT
CDR3 protein: CASSPGTAANSPLHF

D gene: TRBD1
clone size: NA
J gene: TRBJ1-5
V gene: TRBV6-4
CDR3 DNA: TGTGCCAGCAGTGCCCGACCAGGGGGTGATCAGCCCCAGCATTTT
CDR3 protein: CASSARPGGDQPQHF

D gene: NA
clone size: NA
J gene: TRBJ2-7
V gene: TRBV7-2
CDR3 DNA: TGTGCCAGCAGTGGGGGGGCCCGGTCCTACGAGCAGTACTTC
CDR3 protein: CASSGGARSYEQYF

D gene: TRBD2
clone size: NA
J gene: TRBJ2-1
V gene: TRBV6-2/TRBV6-3
CDR3 DNA: TGTGCCAGCAGTTACCAGAATGGACTAGTTTCCTACAATGAGCAGTTCTTC
CDR3 protein: CASSYQNGLVSYNEQFF